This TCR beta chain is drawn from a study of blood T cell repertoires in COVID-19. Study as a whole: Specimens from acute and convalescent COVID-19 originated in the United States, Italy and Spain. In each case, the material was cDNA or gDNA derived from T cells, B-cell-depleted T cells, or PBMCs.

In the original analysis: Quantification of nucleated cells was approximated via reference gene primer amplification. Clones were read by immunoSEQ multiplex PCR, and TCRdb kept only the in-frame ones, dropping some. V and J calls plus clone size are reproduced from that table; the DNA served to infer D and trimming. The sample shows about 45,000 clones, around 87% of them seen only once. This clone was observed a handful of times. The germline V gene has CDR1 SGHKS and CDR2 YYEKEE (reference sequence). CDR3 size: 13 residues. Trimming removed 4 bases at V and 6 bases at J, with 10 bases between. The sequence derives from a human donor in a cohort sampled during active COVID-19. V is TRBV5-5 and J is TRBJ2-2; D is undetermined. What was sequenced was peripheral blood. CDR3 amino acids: CASSNTRAGELFF. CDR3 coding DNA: TGTGCCAGCAGCAATACTCGGGCCGGGGAGCTGTTTTTT. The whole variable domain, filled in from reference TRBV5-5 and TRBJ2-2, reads DAGVTQSPTHLIKTRGQQVTLRCSPISGHKSVSWYQQVLGQGPQFIFQYYEKEERGRGNFPDRFSARQFPNYSSELNVNALLLGDSALYLCASSNTRAGELFFGEGSRLTVL.